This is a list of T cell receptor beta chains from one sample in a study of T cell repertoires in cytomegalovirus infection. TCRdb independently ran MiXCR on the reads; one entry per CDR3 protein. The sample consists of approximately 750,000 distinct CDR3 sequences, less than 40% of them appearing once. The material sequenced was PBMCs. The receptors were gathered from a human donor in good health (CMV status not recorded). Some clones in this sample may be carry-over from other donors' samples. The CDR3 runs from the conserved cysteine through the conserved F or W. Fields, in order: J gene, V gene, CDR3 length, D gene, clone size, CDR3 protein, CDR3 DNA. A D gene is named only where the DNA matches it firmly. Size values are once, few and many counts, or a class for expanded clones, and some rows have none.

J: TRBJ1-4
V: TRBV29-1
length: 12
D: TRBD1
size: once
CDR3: CSVVGTGAKLFF
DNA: TGCAGCGTTGTGGGGACAGGGGCAAAACTGTTTTTT

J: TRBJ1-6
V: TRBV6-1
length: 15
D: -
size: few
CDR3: CASRQASGDVSPLHF
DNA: TGTGCCAGCAGACAAGCCTCAGGGGATGTTTCACCCCTCCACTTT

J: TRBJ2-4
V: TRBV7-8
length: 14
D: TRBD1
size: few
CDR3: CASSFTGGKNIQYF
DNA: TGTGCCAGCAGCTTTACAGGGGGCAAAAACATTCAGTACTTC

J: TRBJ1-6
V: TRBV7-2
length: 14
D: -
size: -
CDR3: CVISGETAFWPLHF
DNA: TGTGTCATCAGCGGCGAAACAGCCTTTTGGCCCCTCCACTTT

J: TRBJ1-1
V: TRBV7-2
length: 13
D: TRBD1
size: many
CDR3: CASTLDRNSEAFF
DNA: TGTGCCAGCACCTTGGACAGGAATAGTGAAGCTTTCTTT

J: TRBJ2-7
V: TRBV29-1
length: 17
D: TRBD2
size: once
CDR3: CSVVLWTSGRDSYEQYF
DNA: TGCAGCGTTGTTCTCTGGACTAGCGGCAGAGACTCCTACGAGCAGTACTTC

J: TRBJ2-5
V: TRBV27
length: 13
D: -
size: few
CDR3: CASSLFSHETQYF
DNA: TGTGCCAGCAGTTTATTCAGCCATGAGACCCAGTACTTC

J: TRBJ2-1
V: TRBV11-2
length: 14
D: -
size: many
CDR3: CASSLEGPYNEQFF
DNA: TGTGCCAGCAGCTTAGAGGGACCCTACAATGAGCAGTTCTTC

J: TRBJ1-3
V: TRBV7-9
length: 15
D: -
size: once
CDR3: CASSLATAGLDTIYF
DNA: TGTGCCAGCAGCTTAGCCACGGCAGGGCTCGACACCATATATTTT

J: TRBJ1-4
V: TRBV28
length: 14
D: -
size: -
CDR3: CASRTTGGSEKLFF
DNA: TGTGCCAGCAGAACGACAGGAGGAAGTGAAAAACTGTTTTTT

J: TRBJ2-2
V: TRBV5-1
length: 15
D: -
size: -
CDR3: CASSLDNRDTGELFF
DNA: TGCGCCAGCAGCTTGGATAACAGGGACACCGGGGAGCTGTTTTTT

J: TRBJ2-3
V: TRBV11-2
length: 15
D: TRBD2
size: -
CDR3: CASRDLRESADTQYF
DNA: TGTGCCAGCAGGGACTTGCGGGAGTCCGCAGATACGCAGTATTTT

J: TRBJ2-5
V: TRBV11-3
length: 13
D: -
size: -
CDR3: CSSSFGQTGSQYF
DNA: TGTTCCAGCAGCTTCGGCCAGACGGGGTCCCAGTACTTC

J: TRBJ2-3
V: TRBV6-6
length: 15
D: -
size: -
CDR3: CASSVRGRNTDTQYF
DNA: TGTGCCAGCAGTGTAAGGGGACGGAACACAGATACGCAGTATTTT

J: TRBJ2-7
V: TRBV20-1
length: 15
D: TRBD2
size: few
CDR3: CSASSRASGSHEQYF
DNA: TGCAGTGCCTCTAGTCGGGCTAGCGGGAGTCACGAGCAGTACTTC

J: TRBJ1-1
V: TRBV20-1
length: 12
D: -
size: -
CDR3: CSAPALSRVAFF
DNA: TGCAGTGCGCCAGCCCTTTCAAGGGTAGCTTTCTTT

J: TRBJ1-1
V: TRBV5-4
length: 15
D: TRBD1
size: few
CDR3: CASSFSGQGGTEAFF
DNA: TGTGCCAGCAGCTTTTCCGGACAGGGGGGCACTGAAGCTTTCTTT

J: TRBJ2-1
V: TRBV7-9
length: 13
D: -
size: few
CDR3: CASSLSAGNEQFF
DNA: TGTGCCAGCAGCTTAAGTGCCGGTAATGAGCAGTTCTTC

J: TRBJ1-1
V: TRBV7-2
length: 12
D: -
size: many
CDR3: CASNSPAPEAFF
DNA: TGTGCCAGCAACTCACCCGCCCCCGAAGCTTTCTTT

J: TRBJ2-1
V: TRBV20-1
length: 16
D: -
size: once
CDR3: CSASIRADSSYNEQFF
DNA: TGCAGTGCTAGTATCAGAGCGGATAGCTCCTACAATGAGCAGTTCTTC

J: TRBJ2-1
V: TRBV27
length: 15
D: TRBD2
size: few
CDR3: CASSPNGGGNNEQFF
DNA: TGTGCCAGCAGTCCCAATGGCGGGGGTAACAATGAGCAGTTCTTC

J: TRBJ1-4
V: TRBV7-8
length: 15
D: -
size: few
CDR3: CASSRQTGIHEKLFF
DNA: TGTGCCAGCAGCCGTCAAACAGGGATCCATGAAAAACTGTTTTTT

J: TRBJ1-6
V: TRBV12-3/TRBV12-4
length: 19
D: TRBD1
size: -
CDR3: CASSLGQGKGSSYNSPLHF
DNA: TGTGCCAGCAGTTTGGGACAGGGGAAAGGAAGCTCCTATAATTCACCCCTCCACTTT

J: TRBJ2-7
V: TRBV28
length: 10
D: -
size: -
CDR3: CASGPGEQYF
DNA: TGTGCCAGCGGCCCGGGGGAGCAGTACTTC

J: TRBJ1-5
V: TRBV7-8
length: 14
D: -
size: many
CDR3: CASSLGGGEQPQHF
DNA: TGTGCCAGCAGCTTAGGGGGGGGCGAACAGCCCCAGCATTTT

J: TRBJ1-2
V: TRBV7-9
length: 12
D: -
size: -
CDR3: CASRAAGGGYTF
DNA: TGTGCCAGCAGGGCAGCCGGGGGCGGCTACACCTTC

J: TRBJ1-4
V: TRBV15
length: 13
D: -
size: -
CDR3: CATSRVGHEKLFF
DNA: TGTGCCACCAGCAGAGTAGGGCACGAAAAACTGTTTTTT

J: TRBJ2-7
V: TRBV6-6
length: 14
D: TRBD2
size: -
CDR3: CASREGLPSYEQYF
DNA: TGTGCCAGCAGGGAGGGACTACCTTCCTACGAGCAGTACTTC

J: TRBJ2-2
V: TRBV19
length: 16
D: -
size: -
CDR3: CASSLLPAVNTGELFF
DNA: TGTGCCAGTAGTCTGCTGCCAGCGGTGAACACCGGGGAGCTGTTTTTT

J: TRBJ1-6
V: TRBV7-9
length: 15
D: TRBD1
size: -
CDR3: CASSSQGGGHSPLHF
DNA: TGTGCCAGCAGCTCTCAGGGGGGTGGGCATTCACCCCTCCACTTT

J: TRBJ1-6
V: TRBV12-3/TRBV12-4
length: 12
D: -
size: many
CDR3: CASSPIRSPLHF
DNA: TGTGCCAGCAGCCCTATCAGGTCACCCCTCCACTTT

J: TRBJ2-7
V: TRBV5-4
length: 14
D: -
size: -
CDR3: CASSSPDGSYEQYF
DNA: TGTGCCAGCAGCTCCCCGGACGGCTCCTACGAGCAGTACTTC

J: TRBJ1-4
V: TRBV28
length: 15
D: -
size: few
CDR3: CASSSPGARGEKLFF
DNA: TGTGCCAGCAGTTCACCCGGAGCTCGGGGTGAAAAACTGTTTTTT

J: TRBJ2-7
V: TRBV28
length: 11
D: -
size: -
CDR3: CASSRKGELAF
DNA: TGTGCCAGCAGCCGCAAGGGGGAACTAGCATTC

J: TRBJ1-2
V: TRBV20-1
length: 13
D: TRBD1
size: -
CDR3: CSASPGTGSGYTF
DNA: TGCAGTGCTAGCCCCGGGACAGGGTCGGGCTACACCTTC

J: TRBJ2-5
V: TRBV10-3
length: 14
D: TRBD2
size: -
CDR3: CATRLAGGPETQYF
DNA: TGTGCCACGAGACTAGCGGGAGGGCCTGAGACCCAGTACTTC

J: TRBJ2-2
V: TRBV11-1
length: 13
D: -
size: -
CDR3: CASSWENTGELSF
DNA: TGTGCCAGCAGCTGGGAGAACACCGGGGAGCTGTCATTT

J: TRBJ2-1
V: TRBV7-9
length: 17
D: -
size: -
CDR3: CASSPPPRASGLMEQFF
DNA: TGTGCCAGCAGTCCACCCCCCCGGGCGTCCGGTTTAATGGAGCAGTTCTTC

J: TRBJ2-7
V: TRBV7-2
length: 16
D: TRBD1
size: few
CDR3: CASSLEQGASAYEQYF
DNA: TGTGCCAGCAGCTTAGAACAGGGGGCAAGTGCCTACGAGCAGTACTTC

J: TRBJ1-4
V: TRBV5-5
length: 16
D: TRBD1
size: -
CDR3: CASRRDRGTTNEKLFF
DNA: TGTGCCAGCAGACGGGACAGGGGAACGACTAATGAAAAACTGTTTTTT

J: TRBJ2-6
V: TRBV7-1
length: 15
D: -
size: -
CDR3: CATSGPASGANVLTF
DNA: TGTGCCACGAGTGGGCCCGCTTCGGGGGCCAACGTCCTGACTTTC

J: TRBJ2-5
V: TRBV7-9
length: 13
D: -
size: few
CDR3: CASSLYQLETQYF
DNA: TGTGCCAGCAGCTTATACCAGCTAGAGACCCAGTACTTC

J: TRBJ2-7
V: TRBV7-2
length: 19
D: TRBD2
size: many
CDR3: CASSPGTSGRAGRRDEQYF
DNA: TGTGCCAGCAGCCCTGGGACTAGCGGGAGGGCCGGTCGGAGGGACGAGCAGTACTTC

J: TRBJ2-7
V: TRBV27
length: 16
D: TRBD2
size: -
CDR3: CASSRGWSGSLSEQYF
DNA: TGTGCCAGCAGTAGGGGGTGGAGCGGGAGTCTCTCCGAGCAGTACTTC

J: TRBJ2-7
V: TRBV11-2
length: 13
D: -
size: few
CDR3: CASSARLEYEQYF
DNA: TGTGCCAGCAGCGCAAGACTAGAGTACGAGCAGTACTTC

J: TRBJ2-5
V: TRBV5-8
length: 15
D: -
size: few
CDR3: CASSFVRALGETQYF
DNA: TGTGCCAGCAGCTTTGTTCGTGCCCTGGGGGAGACCCAGTACTTC

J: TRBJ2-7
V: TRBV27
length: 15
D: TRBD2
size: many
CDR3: CASSMTSGGVSEQYF
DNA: TGTGCCAGCAGTATGACTAGCGGGGGGGTCAGCGAGCAGTACTTC

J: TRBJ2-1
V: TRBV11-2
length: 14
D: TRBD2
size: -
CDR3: CASTLLAGNNEQFF
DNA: TGTGCCAGCACCTTACTAGCGGGAAACAATGAGCAGTTCTTC

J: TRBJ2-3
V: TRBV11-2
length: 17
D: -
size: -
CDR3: CASSLQHGDRRTDTQYF
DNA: TGTGCCAGCAGCTTACAGCACGGGGACCGTCGCACAGATACGCAGTATTTT

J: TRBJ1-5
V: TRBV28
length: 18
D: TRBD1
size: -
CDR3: CASRPTFPADRLFQPQHF
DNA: TGTGCCAGCAGACCCACCTTCCCGGCGGACAGGCTGTTTCAGCCCCAGCATTTT

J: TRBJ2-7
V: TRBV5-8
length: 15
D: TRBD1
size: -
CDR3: CASSSMTGPPGEQYF
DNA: TGTGCCAGCAGCTCGATGACAGGGCCACCAGGAGAGCAGTACTTC

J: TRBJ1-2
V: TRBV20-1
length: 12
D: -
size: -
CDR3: CSARDTGTSYTF
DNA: TGCAGTGCTAGAGATACAGGGACCAGCTACACCTTC

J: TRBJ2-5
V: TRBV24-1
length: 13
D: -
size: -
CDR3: CATSDLQPPTQYF
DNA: TGTGCCACCAGTGATTTGCAGCCGCCGACCCAGTACTTC

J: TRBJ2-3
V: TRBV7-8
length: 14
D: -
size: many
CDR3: CASRFGTSTDTQYF
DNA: TGTGCCAGCAGATTTGGGACTTCCACAGATACGCAGTATTTT

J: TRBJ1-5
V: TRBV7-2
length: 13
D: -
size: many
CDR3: CASSYDRHQPQHF
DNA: TGTGCCAGCAGCTACGACAGGCACCAGCCCCAGCATTTT

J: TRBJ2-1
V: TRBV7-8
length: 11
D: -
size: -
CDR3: CASGLHNEQFF
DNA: TGTGCCAGCGGCTTACACAATGAGCAGTTCTTC